This T cell receptor beta chain was sequenced for a study of blood T cell repertoires in COVID-19. About the study: The United States, Italy and Spain provided the acute and convalescent COVID-19 samples. Sample material is recorded as cDNA or gDNA derived from T cells, B-cell-depleted T cells, or PBMCs.

V was clipped by 3 bases and J by 3 bases, with 7 bases between them. The length of the CDR3 is 14 residues. The germline CDR1 and CDR2 sequences are SGDLS and YYNGEE. In the authors' workflow: How many nucleated cells were present was estimated from reference gene primer amplification. The table came from immunoSEQ multiplex PCR; TCRdb's copy has only in-frame clones and leaves some out. V, J and clone size derive from that table, while D and trimming were established from the DNA sequence. Counted here are roughly 150,000 clones, around 85% occurring once; the ten biggest clones make up under 6%. The sample was peripheral blood. This clonotype was obtained from a human donor in a cohort sampled during active COVID-19. This chain uses TRBV9 with TRBJ2-6; D is uncertain. This chain's CDR3 is CASSASGGANVLTF. CDR3 DNA sequence: TGTGCCAGCAGCGCCTCGGGTGGGGCCAACGTCCTGACTTTC.